The 17 T cell receptor beta chains presented below share a single source sample, sequenced in a study of CD8 T cells in ankylosing spondylitis. Study results and limitations: There was a TCR beta motif, made of fewer than 10 highly homologous variants, that appeared characteristic of ankylosing spondylitis blood.

TCRdb reprocessed the 5' RACE reads with MiXCR, giving one entry per CDR3 protein. Seen here are about 800,000 distinct CDR3 sequences, about an eighth observed once, and the top ten hold less than 0.65%. These receptors' targets are unknown. The sample was blood, either unsorted or a sorted T cell fraction (not recorded which). The source of these receptors is a male donor with ankylosing spondylitis.

The sample holds a few counts of this clonotype. The chain recombines TRBV29-1 with TRBJ2-3; perhaps D is TRBD1 or TRBD2 (6 bases each). V was pared by 4 bases and J by 6 bases, with 11 bases between. In germline, CDR1 is SQVTM, CDR2 ANQGSEA. The CDR3 runs to 12 residues. The CDR3 DNA sequence: TGCAGCGTTGGGCTAGGGGGGGATACGCAGTATTTT. Protein product: CSVGLGGDTQYF.

This clonotype was seen a handful of times. The chain links TRBV20-1 to TRBJ1-5; D unclear. The CDR3 runs to 13 residues. V shed 3 bases and J shed 9 bases, with 15 bases lying between them. Germline assignment: CDR1 DFQATT and CDR2 SNEGSKA (reference sequence). CDR3 in DNA: TGCAGTGCTAGCCCCTCTCACATTGGGCCCCAGCATTTT. As protein: CSASPSHIGPQHF.

The table lists this clonotype with a few counts. The V and J genes are TRBV12-3 or TRBV12-4 and TRBJ1-2; weak D call: TRBD1 (6 bases). V gave up 5 bases and J gave up 7 bases, with 14 bases separating them. The CDR3 contains 13 residues. The DNA for the CDR3 is TGTGCCAGCAGTGACCCTTACAGGGCTGGCTACACCTTC. This translates into CASSDPYRAGYTF.

This clonotype was seen many times. This chain links TRBV20-1 with TRBJ1-6; D gene ambiguous. The CDR3 sequence is 12 residues long. The germline V gene has CDR1 DFQATT and CDR2 SNEGSKA (reference sequence). Trimming left V 3 bases short and J 8 bases short, with 8 bases between. The CDR3 here is CSARGVDSPLHF. CDR3 nucleotides: TGCAGTGCTAGGGGTGTAGATTCACCCCTCCACTTT.

This clonotype has more than one count but fewer than ten. This chain joins TRBV10-3 and TRBJ2-7; a possible D gene is TRBD2 (7 bases). The CDR3 spans 16 residues. Germline loops: CDR1 ENHRY, CDR2 SYGVKD. V lost 0 bases and J 6 bases, leaving 18 bases between the germline ends. CDR3 protein: CAISESGGPNPSEQYF. In DNA form, the CDR3 reads TGTGCCATCAGTGAGTCGGGGGGGCCCAACCCGTCCGAGCAGTACTTC.

This chain uses TRBV7-2 with TRBJ2-7; 7 bases are shared with TRBD2. The CDR3 runs to 14 residues. The germline V gene has CDR1 SGHTA and CDR2 FQGNSA. The junction had 6 bases not matched to a gene; V was cut back by 3 bases and J by 4 bases. CDR3 amino acids: CASSFSGGWYEQYF. CDR3 nucleotide sequence: TGTGCCAGCAGCTTTTCGGGGGGTTGGTACGAGCAGTACTTC.

In this sample, this clonotype turned up a few times. The chain joins TRBV28 to TRBJ2-1, with TRBD2 identical over 11 bases. The CDR3 runs to 17 residues. The V gene's germline CDR1 is MDHEN and CDR2 SYDVKM. The J segment lost 9 bases and the V segment lost 3 bases, leaving 13 bases of the junction unmatched. The DNA of the CDR3 is TGTGCCAGCAGTTTTTATAGCGGGGGGGCCGGTTCAGTTGAGCAGTTCTTC. Translating gives CASSFYSGGAGSVEQFF. The complete variable domain, with remaining parts taken from reference TRBV28 and TRBJ2-1, reads DVKVTQSSRYLVKRTGEKVFLECVQDMDHENMFWYRQDPGLGLRLIYFSYDVKMKEKGDIPEGYSVSREKKERFSLILESASTNQTSMYLCASSFYSGGAGSVEQFFGPGTRLTVL.

Only a few counts were recorded for this clonotype. The chain joins TRBV13 to TRBJ1-6; TRBD1 might be the D (6 bases). Trimming shortened V by 5 bases and J by 8 bases, and 19 bases separated the two germline ends. The germline V gene has CDR1 PRHDT and CDR2 FYEKMQ (reference sequence). CDR3 length equals 16 residues. The CDR3 DNA reads TGTGCCAGCAGCCTCGGTAGCACCAGGGGTGATTCACCCCTCCACTTT. Amino acids: CASSLGSTRGDSPLHF.

This clonotype showed up just a few times. The chain recombines TRBV18 with TRBJ2-7; no clear D gene. The CDR3 extends over 13 amino acids. Per the germline V gene, CDR1 is KGHSH and CDR2 is LQKENI. V shed 10 bases and J shed 0 bases, with 13 bases lying between them. CDR3 sequence reads: CATTASLSYEQYF. CDR3 bases: TGTGCCACCACAGCAAGCCTCTCCTACGAGCAGTACTTC.

This clonotype was seen ten or more times. V and J are TRBV20-1 and TRBJ2-5; the D is unclear. Looked up from germline, CDR1 is DFQATT and CDR2 is SNEGSKA (reference sequence). V shed 0 bases and J shed 1 base, with 9 bases lying between them. CDR3 size: 14 residues. DNA for the CDR3: TGCAGTGCTAGAGAGATGAACACCCAAGAGACCCAGTACTTC. Translated: CSAREMNTQETQYF.

V and J are TRBV5-1 and TRBJ2-7; 9 nucleotides agree with TRBD1. V was pared by 0 bases and J by 5 bases, with 6 bases of the junction left unmatched. The V gene's germline CDR1 is SGHRS and CDR2 YFSETQ. The CDR3 has 15 amino acids. The CDR3 DNA reads as TGCGCCAGCAGCTTGGGGGACAGGGTGGTAAACGAGCAGTACTTC. Its protein product is CASSLGDRVVNEQYF.

The V gene is TRBV29-1, the J gene TRBJ1-2; TRBD1 agrees at 7 bases. There are 14 residues in the CDR3. The germline V gene encodes CDR1 SQVTM and CDR2 ANQGSEA. The ends lost 6 bases at V and 3 bases at J; junction bases unmatched: 10. This CDR3 reads CSVDPGQRYYGYTF. The CDR3 coding sequence is TGCAGCGTGGATCCGGGACAGAGATACTATGGCTACACCTTC.

This clonotype came up many times. The V and J genes are TRBV20-1 and TRBJ1-1, with TRBD1 as a possible D gene (5 bases). V was cut by 7 bases and J by 4 bases, with 16 bases left in between. The CDR3 runs to 13 residues. Germline loops: CDR1 DFQATT, CDR2 SNEGSKA (reference sequence). The CDR3 here is CSVDGAKGTEAFF. CDR3 DNA sequence: TGCAGTGTAGACGGGGCGAAGGGCACTGAAGCTTTCTTT.

This clonotype was observed a few times. The rearrangement joins TRBV6-1 to TRBJ2-3; 9 bases line up with TRBD2. The V and J ends lost 5 bases and 0 bases, in that order; junction bases with no gene match: 3. CDR1 and CDR2 (germline): MNHNS, SASEGT. This CDR3 comprises 15 residues. This CDR3 is CASSRTSASTDTQYF. The CDR3 DNA is TGTGCCAGCAGTCGGACTAGCGCTAGCACAGATACGCAGTATTTT.

The V call is TRBV12-3 or TRBV12-4, the J call TRBJ2-1, with 7 bases lining up with TRBD2. The CDR3 runs to 14 residues. J gave up 4 bases and V 5 bases, and 5 bases lay outside the gene matches. This CDR3 is CASSKAGMYNEQFF. The CDR3 DNA reads as TGTGCCAGCAGTAAAGCGGGAATGTACAATGAGCAGTTCTTC.

The V call is TRBV4-2, the J call TRBJ1-2, with no clear D. Germline CDR1 and CDR2: LGHNA and YNFKEQ. The CDR3 runs to 16 residues. The ends were cut back, 4 bases at V and 4 bases at J, with 19 bases in the middle. CDR3 coding DNA: TGTGCCAGCAGCCCAACGAGCATAGTCCTAACCTATGGCTACACCTTC. Its translation: CASSPTSIVLTYGYTF.

This clonotype was found a few times. J is TRBJ2-7 and V is TRBV20-1, with D possibly being TRBD1 (5 bases). Germline lookup yields CDR1 DFQATT and CDR2 SNEGSKA (reference sequence). Trimming cost V 0 bases and J 3 bases, with 12 bases left between them. The CDR3 sequence is 14 residues long. The CDR3 nucleotides read TGCAGTGCTAGAGAAGGTAACAGGCTCTACGAGCAGTACTTC. Protein sequence: CSAREGNRLYEQYF.